A selection of T cell receptor beta chains follows, all from one sample in a study of shared clonotypes between healthy human individuals. Sequencing was performed with immunoSEQ multiplex PCR; in TCRdb, only in-frame clones are kept and a portion is missing. The table has 2,500,000 or so clones, approximately 94% seen once. What was sequenced was naive CD4+ T cells sorted from blood. The receptors originated from a man in his late teens or twenties in good health. Each CDR3 is given with its conserved first and last residue. Fields, in order: J gene, CDR3 length, V gene, clone size, D gene, CDR3 protein, CDR3 DNA. D genes are given only for firm matches. Size tells how often a clone was seen (once, few, many) or the class of an expanded clone, and some rows leave it out.

>TRBJ2-1|14|TRBV6-5|NA|TRBD1
CASHRDSSYNEQFF
TGTGCCAGTCACCGGGACAGCTCCTACAATGAGCAGTTCTTC
>TRBJ2-3|16|TRBV19|NA|TRBD1
CASSSIRDRGTDTQYF
TGTGCCAGTAGTTCCATCCGGGACAGGGGCACAGATACGCAGTATTTT
>TRBJ2-7|16|TRBV4-3|NA|TRBD2
CASSQDFWTSSYEQYF
TGCGCCAGCAGCCAAGATTTCTGGACTAGCTCCTACGAGCAGTACTTC
>TRBJ2-7|15|TRBV6-5|NA|NA
CASSYSRTAPYEQYF
TGTGCCAGCAGTTATTCACGGACAGCCCCCTACGAGCAGTACTTC
>TRBJ2-7|15|TRBV18|NA|NA
CASSPTRQVVYEQYF
TGTGCCAGCTCACCAACGAGACAGGTCGTCTACGAGCAGTACTTC
>TRBJ2-3|16|TRBV7-6|NA|TRBD2
CASTRASGGSTDTQYF
TGTGCCAGCACCCGAGCCAGCGGGGGGAGCACAGATACGCAGTATTTT
>TRBJ2-2|16|TRBV6-5|NA|NA
CASSYSMAGRGGELFF
TGTGCCAGCAGTTACTCAATGGCGGGTAGAGGCGGGGAGCTGTTTTTT
>TRBJ1-6|13|TRBV30|NA|TRBD1
CACPTGEDSPLHF
TGTGCCTGCCCGACAGGGGAGGATTCACCCCTCCACTTT
>TRBJ2-7|14|TRBV19|NA|NA
CARTAANLTYEQYF
TGTGCCAGAACCGCCGCGAATTTAACCTACGAGCAGTACTTC
>TRBJ2-2|15|TRBV30|NA|TRBD2
CAWSAVTSGTGELFF
TGTGCCTGGAGTGCCGTGACTAGCGGCACCGGGGAGCTGTTTTTT
>TRBJ2-1|13|TRBV28|NA|NA
CATTLHGGNEQFF
TGTGCCACCACGCTCCACGGGGGCAATGAGCAGTTCTTC
>TRBJ2-7|15|TRBV6-6|NA|NA
CASRHSGTRSGEQYF
TGTGCCAGCAGACACTCCGGGACACGGAGTGGCGAGCAGTACTTC
>TRBJ1-3|16|TRBV4-1|NA|TRBD1
CASSQGQGLPGNTIYF
TGCGCCAGCAGCCAAGGACAGGGCCTCCCTGGAAACACCATATATTTT
>TRBJ2-1|18|TRBV18|NA|NA
CASSPPARGILFNNEQFF
TGTGCCAGCTCACCACCGGCTCGGGGGATCCTTTTTAACAATGAGCAGTTCTTC
>TRBJ2-7|15|TRBV10-3|NA|TRBD1
CAIRDSGTGAYEQYF
TGTGCCATCAGAGACTCCGGGACAGGGGCCTACGAGCAGTACTTC
>TRBJ1-5|13|TRBV29-1|NA|NA
CSVDGRSNQPQHF
TGCAGCGTTGACGGGAGGAGCAATCAGCCCCAGCATTTT
>TRBJ2-2|12|TRBV19|NA|NA
CATTGTSGELFF
TGTGCCACTACAGGGACGTCCGGGGAGCTGTTTTTT
>TRBJ1-2|13|TRBV10-3|NA|NA
CATLNGPNYGYTF
TGTGCCACCCTCAACGGACCCAACTATGGCTACACCTTC
>TRBJ2-7|15|TRBV7-9|once|TRBD1
CASSLESAGGLEQYF
TGTGCCAGCAGCTTAGAAAGTGCAGGGGGCCTCGAGCAGTACTTC
>TRBJ2-7|12|TRBV5-4|NA|NA
CASSLDTYEQYF
TGTGCCAGCAGCTTGGACACTTACGAGCAGTACTTC
>TRBJ1-2|15|TRBV5-5|NA|NA
CASRLGLVASYGYTF
TGTGCCAGCAGGCTAGGACTTGTGGCAAGCTATGGCTACACCTTC
>TRBJ2-7|14|TRBV4-3|NA|NA
CASSQGKNSYEQYF
TGCGCCAGCAGCCAAGGAAAGAACTCCTACGAGCAGTACTTC
>TRBJ2-1|12|TRBV10-3|NA|NA
CAISRGVGEQFF
TGTGCCATCAGTAGGGGCGTTGGTGAGCAGTTCTTC
>TRBJ2-7|12|TRBV10-3|NA|TRBD1
CASRQGHYEQYF
TGTGCCTCTAGACAGGGCCACTACGAGCAGTACTTC
>TRBJ2-3|16|TRBV13|NA|TRBD2
CASSFRAGVMGDTQYF
TGTGCCAGCAGCTTTCGAGCGGGGGTGATGGGGGATACGCAGTATTTT
>TRBJ2-1|13|TRBV6-1|NA|NA
CASKLAVYNEQFF
TGTGCCAGCAAGTTAGCAGTCTACAATGAGCAGTTCTTC
>TRBJ2-5|14|TRBV7-3|NA|NA
CASSIGSGSETQYF
TGTGCCAGCTCTATAGGGTCTGGGTCAGAGACCCAGTACTTC
>TRBJ2-7|14|TRBV27|NA|NA
CASSLSGPRGEQYF
TGTGCCAGCAGTCTCTCCGGGCCCCGGGGGGAGCAGTACTTC
>TRBJ2-7|14|TRBV6-1|once|TRBD2
CASAAGLNAYEQYF
TGTGCCAGCGCAGCGGGACTTAACGCCTACGAGCAGTACTTC
>TRBJ1-4|14|TRBV6-5|NA|NA
CASSSSGVGEKLFF
TGTGCCAGCAGTTCATCAGGGGTAGGAGAAAAACTGTTTTTT
>TRBJ1-3|16|TRBV6-5|NA|NA
CASSYSGLRSGNTIYF
TGTGCCAGCAGTTACTCGGGCTTACGCTCTGGAAACACCATATATTTT
>TRBJ2-1|17|TRBV19|NA|NA
CASSTGSVGSSYNEQFF
TGTGCCAGTAGTACGGGTTCGGTGGGGAGCTCCTACAATGAGCAGTTCTTC